Listed here is a single TCR beta chain. This sample was included in a study of shared clonotypes between healthy human individuals. Original handling: Sequence data from immunoSEQ were junction-only and lacked quality scores; consequently, filtering differed. The method was immunoSEQ multiplex PCR; TCRdb's version includes in-frame clones alone and lacks a portion of them. That table furnishes V, J and clone size, whereas the DNA furnished D and trimming. The profile shows about 2,500,000 clones, more than 90% of them singletons. Sequences were obtained from naive CD4+ T cells sorted from blood. This sample's subset: CD45RA+ positively selected. The receptor comes from a man younger than 30 in good health.

The CDR3 reads CASSTDGTSGLYEQYF. The CDR3 nucleotides are TGCGCCAGCAGCACGGATGGGACTAGCGGGCTGTACGAGCAGTACTTC. The chain is built from TRBV5-1 and TRBJ2-5; TRBD2 matches at 12 bases. Gene TRBJ2-7 matches the end of the DNA better, so the J call may be wrong. CDR3 size: 16 residues. Germline CDR1 is SGHRS and CDR2 is YFSETQ.